The 7 T cell receptor beta chains below come from one sample, sequenced in a study of cytomegalovirus exposure and HLA in healthy donors. Clones were sequenced by immunoSEQ multiplex PCR, and TCRdb holds only the in-frame ones, with some missing. The repertoire consists of about 250,000 clones, with about 90% occurring once and the leading ten covering around 12%. Sequencing was carried out using PBMCs. Every receptor here comes from a man between 18 and 29 years old in good health and CMV-seropositive.

This chain links TRBV30 with TRBJ1-1; D may be TRBD1 (6 bases). Trimming shortened V by 0 bases and J by 8 bases, and 10 bases separated the two germline ends. Per the germline V gene, CDR1 is GTSNPN and CDR2 is SVGIG (reference sequence). The CDR3 runs 12 residues. The CDR3 DNA follows: TGTGCCTGGAGTGTACCGCAGGGGGAAGCTTTCTTT. The encoded protein is CAWSVPQGEAFF.

The genes are TRBV5-1 and TRBJ2-2, with 15 bases fitting TRBD2. V dropped 4 bases and J dropped 2; count of bases not matched to a gene: 9. This CDR3 has 19 amino acids. The germline V gene encodes CDR1 SGHRS and CDR2 YFSETQ. CDR3: CASSNPPGLAGGNTGELFF. The DNA of the CDR3 is TGCGCCAGCAGCAACCCCCCGGGACTAGCGGGAGGAAACACCGGGGAGCTGTTTTTT. Filled out from reference TRBV5-1 and TRBJ2-2, the complete variable domain reads KAGVTQTPRYLIKTRGQQVTLSCSPISGHRSVSWYQQTPGQGLQFLFEYFSETQRNKGNFPGRFSGRQFSNSRSEMNVSTLELGDSALYLCASSNPPGLAGGNTGELFFGEGSRLTVL.

The rearrangement uses TRBV6-4 and TRBJ2-7; 7 bases align to TRBD1. Per the germline V gene, CDR1 is MRHNA and CDR2 is SNTAGT. Trimming at V came to 6 bases and at J to 3 bases, leaving 8 bases not matched to a gene. The CDR3 totals 14 residues. The CDR3 sequence is CASREPRDSYEQYF. For the CDR3, the DNA is TGTGCCAGCAGGGAACCTCGGGACAGCTACGAGCAGTACTTC.

The chain links TRBV5-1 to TRBJ2-1, with 7 positions matching TRBD2. In germline, CDR1 is SGHRS, CDR2 YFSETQ. The V gene end was trimmed by 4 bases and the J gene end by 4 bases; junction bases not matched to a gene: 8. This CDR3 region has 15 residues. The CDR3 sequence is CASSPGAGDYNEQFF. For the CDR3, the DNA is TGCGCCAGCAGCCCTGGGGCGGGGGATTACAATGAGCAGTTCTTC. Combining the CDR3 with reference TRBV5-1 and TRBJ2-1 gives the whole variable domain KAGVTQTPRYLIKTRGQQVTLSCSPISGHRSVSWYQQTPGQGLQFLFEYFSETQRNKGNFPGRFSGRQFSNSRSEMNVSTLELGDSALYLCASSPGAGDYNEQFFGPGTRLTVL.

This sequence joins TRBV11-2 and TRBJ1-2; D is unresolved. The CDR3 is made up of 15 amino acids. Trimming shortened V by 2 bases and J by 3 bases, and 13 bases separated the two germline ends. Germline V gene sequence: CDR1 SGHAT, CDR2 FQNNGV. The CDR3 region is CASSLKLFGYYGYTF. The DNA of the CDR3 is TGTGCCAGCAGCTTAAAGCTCTTCGGCTACTATGGCTACACCTTC.

This chain connects TRBV11-2 to TRBJ2-7, with unresolved D. CDR1 is SGHAT, CDR2 FQNNGV, per germline. Trimming took 5 bases from V and 2 from J, leaving 13 bases between them. This CDR3 is 14 amino acids long. The CDR3 nucleotides read TGTGCCAGCAGCCCAGGCGGCACCGCCTACGAGCAGTACTTC. Its translation is CASSPGGTAYEQYF.

The rearrangement links TRBV29-1 to TRBJ2-7; 8 bases agree with TRBD2. The CDR3 loop spans 16 amino acids. The V and J ends lost 0 bases and 0 bases, in that order; junction bases with no gene match: 7. The V gene's germline CDR1 is SQVTM and CDR2 ANQGSEA. This CDR3 reads CSVEDPLREDSYEQYF. The CDR3 DNA follows: TGCAGCGTTGAAGATCCCCTGCGGGAGGACTCCTACGAGCAGTACTTC.